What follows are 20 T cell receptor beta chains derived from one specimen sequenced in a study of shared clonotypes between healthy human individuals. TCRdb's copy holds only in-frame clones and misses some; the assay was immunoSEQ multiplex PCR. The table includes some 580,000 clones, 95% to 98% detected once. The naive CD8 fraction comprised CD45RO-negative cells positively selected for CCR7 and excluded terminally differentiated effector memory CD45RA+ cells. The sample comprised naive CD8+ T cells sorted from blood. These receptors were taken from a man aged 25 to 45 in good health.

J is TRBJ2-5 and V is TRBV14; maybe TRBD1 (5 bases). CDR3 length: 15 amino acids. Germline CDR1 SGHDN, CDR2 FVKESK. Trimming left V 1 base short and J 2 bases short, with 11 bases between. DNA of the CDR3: TGTGCCAGCAGCCAAGTTGGACAAGTACAAGAGACCCAGTACTTC. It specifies CASSQVGQVQETQYF.

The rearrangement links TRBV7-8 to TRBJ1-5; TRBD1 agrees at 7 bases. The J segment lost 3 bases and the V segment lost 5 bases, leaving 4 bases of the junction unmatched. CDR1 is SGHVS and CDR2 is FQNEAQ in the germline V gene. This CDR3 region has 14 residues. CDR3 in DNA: TGTGCCAGCAGCCCTGGACAGGTCAATCAGCCCCAGCATTTT. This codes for CASSPGQVNQPQHF.

The CDR3 spells CAWSDLGVTQETQYF. The CDR3 nucleotides are TGTGCCTGGAGTGACCTGGGGGTAACGCAAGAGACCCAGTACTTC. The V gene is TRBV30, the J gene TRBJ2-5; D may be TRBD1 or TRBD2 (5 bases each). V lost 1 base to trimming and J lost 2 bases, with 14 bases between them. Germline-derived CDR1 and CDR2 are GTSNPN and SVGIG (reference sequence). CDR3 size: 15 residues.

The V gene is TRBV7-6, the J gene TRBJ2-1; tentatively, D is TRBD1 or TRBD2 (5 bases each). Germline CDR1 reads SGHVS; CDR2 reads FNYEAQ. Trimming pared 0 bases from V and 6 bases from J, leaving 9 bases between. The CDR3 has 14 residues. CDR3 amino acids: CASSLAGVGNEQFF. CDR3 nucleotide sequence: TGTGCCAGCAGCTTAGCGGGGGTCGGCAATGAGCAGTTCTTC.

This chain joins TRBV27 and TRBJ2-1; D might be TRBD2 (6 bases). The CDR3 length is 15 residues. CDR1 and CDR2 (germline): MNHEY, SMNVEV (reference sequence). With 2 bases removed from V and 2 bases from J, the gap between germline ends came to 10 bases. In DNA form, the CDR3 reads TGTGCCAGCAGTTTACGGGGGAGCCCCTACAATGAGCAGTTCTTC. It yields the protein CASSLRGSPYNEQFF.

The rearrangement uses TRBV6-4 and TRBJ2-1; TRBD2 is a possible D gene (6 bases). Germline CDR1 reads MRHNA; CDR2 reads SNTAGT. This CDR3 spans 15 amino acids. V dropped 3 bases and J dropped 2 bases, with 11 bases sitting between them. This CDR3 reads CASSEEGIPYNEQFF. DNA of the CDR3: TGTGCCAGCAGTGAGGAGGGGATCCCCTACAATGAGCAGTTCTTC.

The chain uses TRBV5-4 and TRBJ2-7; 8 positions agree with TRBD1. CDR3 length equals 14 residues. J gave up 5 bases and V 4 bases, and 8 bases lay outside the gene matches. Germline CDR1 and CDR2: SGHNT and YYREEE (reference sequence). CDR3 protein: CASSGGQGLDEQYF. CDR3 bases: TGTGCCAGCAGCGGTGGACAGGGACTCGACGAGCAGTACTTC. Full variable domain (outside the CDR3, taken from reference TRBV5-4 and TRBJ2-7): ETGVTQSPTHLIKTRGQQVTLRCSSQSGHNTVSWYQQALGQGPQFIFQYYREEENGRGNFPPRFSGLQFPNYSSELNVNALELDDSALYLCASSGGQGLDEQYFGPGTRLTVT.

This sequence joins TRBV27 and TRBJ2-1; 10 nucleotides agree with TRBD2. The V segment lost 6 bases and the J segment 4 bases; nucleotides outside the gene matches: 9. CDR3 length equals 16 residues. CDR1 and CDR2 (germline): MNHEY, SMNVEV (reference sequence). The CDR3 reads CASRPPGLADYNEQFF. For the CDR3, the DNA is TGTGCCAGCAGACCCCCCGGACTAGCGGATTACAATGAGCAGTTCTTC.

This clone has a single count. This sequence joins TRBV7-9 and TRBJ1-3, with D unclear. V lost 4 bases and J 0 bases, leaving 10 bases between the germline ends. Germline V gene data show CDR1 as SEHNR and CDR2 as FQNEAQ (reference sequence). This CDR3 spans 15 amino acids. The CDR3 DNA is TGTGCCAGCAGCTCGACGTGGAGCTCTGGAAACACCATATATTTT. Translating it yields CASSSTWSSGNTIYF.

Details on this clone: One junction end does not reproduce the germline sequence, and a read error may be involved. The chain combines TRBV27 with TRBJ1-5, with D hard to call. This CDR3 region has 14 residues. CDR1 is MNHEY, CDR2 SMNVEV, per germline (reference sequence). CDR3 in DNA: TGTGCCGGCAGTTTATCGGAATGGAATCAGCCCCAGCATTTT. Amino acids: CAGSLSEWNQPQHF.

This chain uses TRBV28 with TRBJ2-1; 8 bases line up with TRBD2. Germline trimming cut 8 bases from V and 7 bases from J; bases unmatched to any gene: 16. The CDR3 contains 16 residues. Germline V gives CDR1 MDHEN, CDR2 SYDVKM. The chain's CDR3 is CASQTSWTSLLNEQFF. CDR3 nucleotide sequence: TGTGCCAGCCAAACCTCTTGGACTAGCCTTTTGAATGAGCAGTTCTTC.

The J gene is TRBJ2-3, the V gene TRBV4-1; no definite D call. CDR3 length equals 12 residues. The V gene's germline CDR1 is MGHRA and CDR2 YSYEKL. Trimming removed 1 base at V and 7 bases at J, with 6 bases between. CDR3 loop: CASSQGGYTQYF. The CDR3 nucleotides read TGCGCCAGCAGCCAAGGCGGATATACGCAGTATTTT.

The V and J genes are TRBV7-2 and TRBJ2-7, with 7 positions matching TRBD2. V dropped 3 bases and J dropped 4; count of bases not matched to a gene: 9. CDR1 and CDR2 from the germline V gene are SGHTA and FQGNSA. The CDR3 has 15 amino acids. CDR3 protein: CASSFGVASGYEQYF. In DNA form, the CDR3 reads TGTGCCAGCAGCTTTGGGGTGGCTAGCGGTTACGAGCAGTACTTC.

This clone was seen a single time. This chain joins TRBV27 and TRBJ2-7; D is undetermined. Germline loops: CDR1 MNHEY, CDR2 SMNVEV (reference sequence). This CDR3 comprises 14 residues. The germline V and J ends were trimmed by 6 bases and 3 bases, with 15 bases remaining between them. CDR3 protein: CASSLGSDFYEQYF. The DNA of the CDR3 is TGTGCCAGCAGCCTCGGATCCGATTTCTACGAGCAGTACTTC.

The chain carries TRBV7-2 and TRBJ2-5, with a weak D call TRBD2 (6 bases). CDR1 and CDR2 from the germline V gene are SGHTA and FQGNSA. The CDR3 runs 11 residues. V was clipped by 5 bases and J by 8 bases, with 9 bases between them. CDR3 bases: TGTGCCAGCAGCAAGGACTATACCCAGTACTTC. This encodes CASSKDYTQYF.

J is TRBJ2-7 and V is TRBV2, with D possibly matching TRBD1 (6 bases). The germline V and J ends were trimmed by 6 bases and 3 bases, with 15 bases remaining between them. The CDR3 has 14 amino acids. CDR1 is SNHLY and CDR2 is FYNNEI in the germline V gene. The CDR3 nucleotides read TGTGCCAGCAGGAATCTGGGGACAAGCTACGAGCAGTACTTC. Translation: CASRNLGTSYEQYF.

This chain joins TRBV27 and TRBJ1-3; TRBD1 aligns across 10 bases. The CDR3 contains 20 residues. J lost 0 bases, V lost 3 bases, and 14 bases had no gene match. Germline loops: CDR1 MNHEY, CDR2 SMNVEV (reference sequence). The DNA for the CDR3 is TGTGCCAGCAGTTTTCCAAGAGACAGGGGGCCGCCGAGCTCTGGAAACACCATATATTTT. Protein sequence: CASSFPRDRGPPSSGNTIYF.

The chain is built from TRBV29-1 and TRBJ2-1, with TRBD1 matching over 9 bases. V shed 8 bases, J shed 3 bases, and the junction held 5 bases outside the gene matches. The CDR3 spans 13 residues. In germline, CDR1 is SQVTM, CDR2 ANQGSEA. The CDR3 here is CSSRDRDYNEQFF. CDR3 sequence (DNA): TGCAGCAGCCGGGACAGGGACTACAATGAGCAGTTCTTC.

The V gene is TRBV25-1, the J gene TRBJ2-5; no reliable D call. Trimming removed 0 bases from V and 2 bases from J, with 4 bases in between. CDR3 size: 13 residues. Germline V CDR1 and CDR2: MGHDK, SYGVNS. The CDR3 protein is CASSEYSQETQYF. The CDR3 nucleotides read TGTGCCAGCAGTGAATATTCGCAAGAGACCCAGTACTTC.

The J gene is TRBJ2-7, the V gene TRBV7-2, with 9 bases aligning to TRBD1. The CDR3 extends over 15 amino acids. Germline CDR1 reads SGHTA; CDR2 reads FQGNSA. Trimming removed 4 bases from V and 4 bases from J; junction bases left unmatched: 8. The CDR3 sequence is CASSYGTGLGYEQYF. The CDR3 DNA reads TGTGCCAGCAGCTACGGGACAGGGCTTGGTTACGAGCAGTACTTC.